This TCR beta chain was found in a study of shared clonotypes between healthy human individuals. It was CD45RO-negative cells, positively selected for CCR7, that made up naive CD8 cells, with terminally differentiated effector memory CD45RA+ cells excluded. Assay: immunoSEQ multiplex PCR; the TCRdb copy retains only in-frame clones and omits some. The sample lists millions of clones, roughly 94% occurring once. This CDR3 has 10 amino acids. With 3 bases removed from V and 7 bases from J, the gap between germline ends came to 6 bases. Germline lookup yields CDR1 DFQATT and CDR2 SNEGSKA (reference sequence).

The clonotype was recovered from a man aged 18 to 29 in good health. Sequenced sample: naive CD8+ T cells sorted from blood. The chain links TRBV20-1 to TRBJ2-5, with a possible D match to TRBD2 (5 bases). CDR3 bases: TGCAGTGCTAGTGAGGGGACCCAGTACTTC. The encoded protein is CSASEGTQYF.